Given below is one T cell receptor beta chain in context. CDR3 length: 13 amino acids. Trimming took off 7 bases at V and 9 bases at J, with 13 bases between the two ends. The data were taken from a study of blood T cell repertoires in COVID-19. Study information: Material from acute and convalescent COVID-19 was sourced from the United States, Italy and Spain. Sources were T cells, B-cell-depleted T cells, or PBMCs; the material itself was cDNA or gDNA.

In the authors' workflow: Quantification of nucleated cells was approximated via reference gene primer amplification. TCRdb's table, derived via immunoSEQ multiplex PCR, lists solely in-frame clones and lacks some. The V and J calls and clone size were taken over from that table, and D and trimming were inferred from the DNA. The table has 250,000 to 350,000 clones, roughly 85% seen once. The chain couples TRBV12-3 or TRBV12-4 to TRBJ1-6, with D possibly matching TRBD1 (6 bases). The sequence came from a woman aged 25 to 45 with active or convalescent COVID-19. Sequenced input: peripheral blood. The chain's CDR3 is CASTSIGGSPLHF. DNA of the CDR3: TGTGCCAGCACCTCCATAGGGGGTTCACCCCTCCACTTT.